Below, 9 T cell receptor beta chains from the same sample are listed, as sequenced in a study of Graves' ophthalmopathy and Graves' hyperthyroidism. Amplification targeted the TCR beta CDR3 regions, with RNA transcripts as the source material. First-round RT-PCR with HTBI primers preceded a second-round multiplex PCR. TCRdb reprocessed the multiplex PCR reads via MiXCR and lists one record per CDR3 protein. The data hold about 420,000 distinct CDR3 sequences, with under 25% observed a single time. Sequencing input: peripheral blood. These receptor sequences come from a woman aged 18-35 years with stable Graves' hyperthyroidism.

This clonotype was observed a few times. CDR3 nucleotides: TGTGCCAGCGGGAGGGGGCGCGCGGAGACCCAGTACTTC. Translating it yields CASGRGRAETQYF. The rearrangement uses TRBV12-3 or TRBV12-4 and TRBJ2-5; D might be TRBD1 or TRBD2, each matching 7 bases. Trimming took off 8 bases at V and 5 bases at J, with 15 bases between the two ends. The CDR3 has 13 amino acids.

This clonotype has a count of ten or more. The chain couples TRBV19 to TRBJ1-5; D call uncertain. Germline-derived CDR1 and CDR2 are LNHDA and SQIVND (reference sequence). This CDR3 comprises 13 residues. V gave up 10 bases and J gave up 2 bases, with 12 bases separating them. CDR3 nucleotide sequence: TGTGCCACTTCCGGGTGGGGCAATCAGCCCCAGCATTTT. This encodes CATSGWGNQPQHF.

Comments on this clonotype: One base away lies a much larger clone, so this may be a sequencing read error. This chain joins TRBV7-8 and TRBJ1-1; D uncertain. Germline V CDR1 and CDR2: SGHVS, FQNEAQ. V was cut by 1 base and J by 0 bases, with 6 bases left in between. CDR3 size: 14 residues. CDR3 sequence: CASSLVTLNTEAFF. The CDR3 DNA reads as TGTGCCAGCAGCTTAGTGACATTGAACACTGAAGCTTTCTTT.

This clonotype has a count of ten or more. This chain connects TRBV5-4 to TRBJ2-7; 9 bases map to TRBD1. V gave up 3 bases and J gave up 6 bases; unmatched junction bases: 16. The length of the CDR3 is 17 residues. Germline CDR1 SGHNT, CDR2 YYREEE (reference sequence). In DNA, the CDR3 is TGTGCCAGCAGCTCCCGGGACAGGGAAGCGACATGGGGCGAGCAGTACTTC. It translates to CASSSRDREATWGEQYF.

With respect to this clonotype: The junction departs from the called germline gene at one end, perhaps through a read error. The chain recombines TRBV3-1 with TRBJ2-5; 13 nucleotides match TRBD2. This CDR3 contains 17 residues. Germline assignment: CDR1 LGHDT and CDR2 YNNKEL (reference sequence). CDR3: CASSQPRTSGSPETQHF. CDR3 DNA: TGTGCCAGCAGCCAACCGAGGACTAGCGGGAGTCCAGAGACCCAGCACTTC.

The rearrangement joins TRBV6-1 to TRBJ1-1, with TRBD1 as a possible D gene (6 bases). V shed 8 bases and J shed 4 bases, with 14 bases lying between them. The V gene's germline CDR1 is MNHNS and CDR2 SASEGT. CDR3 size: 13 residues. CDR3 nucleotides: TGTGCCAGCGATACAGGGACCGCCACTGAAGCTTTCTTT. This codes for CASDTGTATEAFF.

To note about this clonotype: A read error is possible here, since a much larger clone lies one base away. The V call is TRBV19, the J call TRBJ1-1; possible D gene TRBD1, 5 bases. CDR1 and CDR2 from the germline V gene are LNHDA and SQIVND (reference sequence). V was cut by 6 bases and J by 6 bases, with 17 bases left in between. This CDR3 region has 14 residues. The CDR3 nucleotides read TGTGCCAGTAGGTATGGTCGGGGGAGAGCTGAAGCTTTCTTT. Its translation: CASRYGRGRAEAFF.

At least ten counts were recorded for this clonotype. The V and J genes are TRBV20-1 and TRBJ2-7; 11 bases line up with TRBD2. The V segment lost 5 bases and the J segment 7 bases; nucleotides outside the gene matches: 16. The CDR3 consists of 16 residues. Germline CDR1 and CDR2: DFQATT and SNEGSKA (reference sequence). The CDR3 DNA reads as TGCAGTGCTGATACCCGTCTAGCGGGAGGTTCACGGGAGCAGTACTTC. It translates to CSADTRLAGGSREQYF.

This clonotype was detected many times. The chain carries TRBV6-2 or TRBV6-3 and TRBJ2-7; 11 bases agree with TRBD2. This CDR3 is 13 amino acids long. V was pared by 7 bases and J by 6 bases, with 5 bases of the junction left unmatched. Germline assignment: CDR1 MNHEY and CDR2 SVGEGT. The CDR3 region has the DNA TGTGCCAGCAAACTAGCGGGAGCTTTCGAGCAGTACTTC. As protein: CASKLAGAFEQYF.